The TCR beta chain described here comes from a study of OX40 agonist ivuxolimab in advanced cancers. For the study at large: Dosing consisted of intravenous ivuxolimab at 0.01 to 10 mg/kg every 2 weeks.

Excluded were patients having autoimmune disease history or systemic immunosuppression. Per germline, CDR1 LNHDA and CDR2 SQIVND (reference sequence). The length of the CDR3 is 14 residues. J gave up 12 bases and V 5 bases, and 8 bases lay outside the gene matches. Produced via immunoSEQ multiplex PCR; TCRdb's table is partial and in-frame only. Of around 150,000 clones in the sample, under 95% are singletons; the top ten hold about 0.33%. V gene TRBV19 combines with J gene TRBJ1-6; 9 bases are a match to TRBD1. Material: CD4+ or CD8+ T cells sorted from blood, obtained in a trial of the OX40 agonist ivuxolimab. The sequence derives from an adult with an advanced solid tumor such as melanoma, head and neck, liver or kidney cancer. The CDR3 here is CASSYGTGSVPLHF. The DNA of the CDR3 is TGTGCCAGTAGTTACGGGACAGGGTCGGTACCCCTCCACTTT.